Shown below are 4 T cell receptor beta chains from a single sample sequenced in a study of blood T cell repertoires in COVID-19. Clones were read by immunoSEQ multiplex PCR, and TCRdb kept only the in-frame ones, dropping some. Here the sample spans some 100,000 clones, about 77% being singletons. Sequenced material: peripheral blood. The receptor source for this set is a man aged 70 or older with active or convalescent COVID-19.

CDR3 in DNA: TGTGCCAGCAGTTACAATGAACCCGGAGGGCTGAATCCTTACGAGCAGTACTTC. Translating it yields CASSYNEPGGLNPYEQYF. This chain links TRBV6-2 or TRBV6-3 with TRBJ2-7; perhaps TRBD2 as D (6 bases). V lost 2 bases to trimming and J lost 4 bases, with 24 bases between them. Germline V gene sequence: CDR1 MNHEY, CDR2 SVGEGT. The CDR3 spans 18 residues.

The J gene is TRBJ1-5, the V gene TRBV27; D perhaps matches TRBD1 (5 bases). CDR1 and CDR2 from the germline V gene are MNHEY and SMNVEV (reference sequence). This CDR3 has 13 residues. Trimming pared 6 bases from V and 1 base from J, leaving 7 bases between. The CDR3 protein is CASRGQSNQPQHF. In nucleotides, the CDR3 is TGTGCCAGCAGGGGGCAAAGCAATCAGCCCCAGCATTTT.

This clone was found a few times. The chain uses TRBV5-4 and TRBJ1-1; TRBD1 aligns across 12 bases. The V gene's germline CDR1 is SGHNT and CDR2 YYREEE (reference sequence). The junction had 15 bases not matched to a gene; V was cut back by 5 bases and J by 4 bases. CDR3 length: 18 amino acids. CDR3 bases: TGTGCCAGCAGGGTGGGGGACAGGGGGCCCGGCCGGAGCACTGAAGCTTTCTTT. It codes for CASRVGDRGPGRSTEAFF. Supplemented by reference TRBV5-4 and TRBJ1-1, the full variable domain reads ETGVTQSPTHLIKTRGQQVTLRCSSQSGHNTVSWYQQALGQGPQFIFQYYREEENGRGNFPPRFSGLQFPNYSSELNVNALELDDSALYLCASRVGDRGPGRSTEAFFGQGTRLTVV.

This chain uses TRBV6-5 with TRBJ2-1, with 8 bases lining up with TRBD2. Germline CDR1 reads MNHEY; CDR2 reads SVGAGI. CDR3 length: 12 residues. The trim removed 6 bases at V and 10 bases at J, leaving 5 bases unmatched. This CDR3 is CASRARLAEQFF. CDR3 nucleotides: TGTGCCAGCAGGGCCAGACTAGCGGAGCAGTTCTTC.